These 9 T cell receptor beta chains were sequenced from one sample in a study of blood T cell repertoires in COVID-19. Generated by immunoSEQ multiplex PCR, the TCRdb table keeps only in-frame clones and is missing some. The table lists under 350,000 clones, 86% of them singletons, with approximately 4.4% in the top ten. The sequenced material came from PBMCs or T cells enriched from blood (not recorded which). Receptors originate from a woman aged 35 to 49 with acute COVID-19.

This chain joins TRBV7-9 and TRBJ2-3, with D maybe TRBD1 (5 bases). Per germline, CDR1 SEHNR and CDR2 FQNEAQ (reference sequence). The CDR3 length is 13 residues. The V end lost 5 bases, the J end lost 6 bases, and 12 bases lay between the germline ends. The CDR3 spells CASSPPRQDTQYF. CDR3 DNA: TGTGCCAGCAGCCCACCGCGACAGGATACGCAGTATTTT.

The chain employs TRBV21-1 and TRBJ2-7; the table gives TRBD2 as D, unverified against the DNA. TRBV21-1 corresponds to a pseudogene. The CDR3 runs to 15 residues. The CDR3 DNA sequence: TGTGCCAGCAGGATACGGCGGGAGCAGACCTACGAGCAGTACTTC. It specifies CASRIRREQTYEQYF.

This clone was observed a few times. This chain links TRBV6-5 with TRBJ2-1; D possibly corresponds to TRBD1 (6 bases). Looked up from germline, CDR1 is MNHEY and CDR2 is SVGAGI. CDR3 size: 15 residues. Trimming cost V 6 bases and J 4 bases, with 16 bases left between them. Written as DNA, the CDR3 is TGTGCCAGCAGGCTAGGGGGTGAGGGTTACAATGAGCAGTTCTTC. This sequence encodes CASRLGGEGYNEQFF.

The chain employs TRBV2 and TRBJ2-5, with TRBD1 identical over 7 bases. The CDR3 extends over 12 amino acids. With V trimmed by 6 bases and J by 5 bases, 3 bases remained unmatched. The germline V gene encodes CDR1 SNHLY and CDR2 FYNNEI. CDR3 loop: CASSPQGETQYF. The CDR3 DNA sequence: TGTGCCAGCAGCCCACAGGGGGAGACCCAGTACTTC. The whole variable domain, filled in from reference TRBV2 and TRBJ2-5, reads EPEVTQTPSHQVTQMGQEVILRCVPISNHLYFYWYRQILGQKVEFLVSFYNNEISEKSEIFDDQFSVERPDGSNFTLKIRSTKLEDSAMYFCASSPQGETQYFGPGTRLLVL.

This clone appeared a single time. The rearrangement uses TRBV6-2 or TRBV6-3 and TRBJ1-2; TRBD1 matches at 8 bases. The J segment lost 4 bases and the V segment lost 6 bases, leaving 19 bases of the junction unmatched. The CDR3 runs to 18 residues. Per germline, CDR1 MNHEY and CDR2 SVGEGT. The CDR3 nucleotides read TGTGCCAGCAGCACTCCCCGGGGGACAGGCCTTCCCCCCTATGGCTACACCTTC. Protein sequence: CASSTPRGTGLPPYGYTF.

Points on this clone: Other DNA sequences in the sample encode the same CDR3. The V call is TRBV6-5, the J call TRBJ2-7; D unresolved. Trimming removed 0 bases from V and 2 bases from J, with 11 bases in between. This CDR3 contains 15 residues. Per the germline V gene, CDR1 is MNHEY and CDR2 is SVGAGI. This CDR3 reads CASSYSRTGTYEQYF. CDR3 DNA: TGTGCCAGCAGTTACTCCAGAACGGGTACCTACGAGCAGTACTTC.

This chain uses TRBV4-3 with TRBJ2-5; 8 nucleotides agree with TRBD1. Germline assignment: CDR1 LGHNA and CDR2 YSLEER. This CDR3 spans 16 amino acids. The J segment lost 5 bases and the V segment lost 0 bases, leaving 8 bases of the junction unmatched. The CDR3 bases are TGCGCCAGCAGCCAAGAGGTAGTGGACAGGGCGGAGACCCAGTACTTC. Its translation: CASSQEVVDRAETQYF.

This clone has only a few counts. The V gene is TRBV5-1, the J gene TRBJ1-6, with D perhaps matching TRBD1 (6 bases). V lost 4 bases and J lost 7, with 18 bases in between. Per the germline V gene, CDR1 is SGHRS and CDR2 is YFSETQ. This CDR3 is 16 amino acids long. CDR3 sequence reads: CASSPQSTGQNSPLHF. The CDR3 bases are TGCGCCAGCAGCCCCCAATCGACAGGACAGAATTCACCCCTCCACTTT.

V is TRBV9 and J is TRBJ2-2; 10 nucleotides agree with TRBD2. Germline loops: CDR1 SGDLS, CDR2 YYNGEE. The CDR3 totals 15 residues. The J segment lost 5 bases and the V segment lost 4 bases, leaving 5 bases of the junction unmatched. CDR3 nucleotide sequence: TGTGCCAGCAGCACCCGGACTAGCGGAACCGGGGAGCTGTTTTTT. It translates to CASSTRTSGTGELFF.